These 12 T cell receptor beta chains came from one sample sequenced in a study of T cell repertoires in cytomegalovirus infection. TCRdb re-called the reads with MiXCR, one entry per CDR3 protein. The data show around 800,000 distinct CDR3 sequences, approximately 29% seen once. No antigen has been identified for these receptors. Sequenced here: cultured CD8+ T cells from PBMCs, sampled from culture after CMV antigen stimulation. The source is a human donor in good health (CMV status not recorded). Some clones in this sample may be carry-over from other donors' samples.

This clonotype was seen a few times. The genes are TRBV4-3 and TRBJ2-5, with D uncertain. The CDR3 totals 13 residues. The V and J ends lost 2 bases and 4 bases respectively, with 8 bases between them. Germline assignment: CDR1 LGHNA and CDR2 YSLEER. CDR3: CASSQTRGETQYF. The CDR3 nucleotides are TGCGCCAGCAGCCAAACTCGCGGAGAGACCCAGTACTTC.

This clonotype was seen more than once but under ten times. J is TRBJ2-7 and V is TRBV7-9; 8 nucleotides agree with TRBD1. V shed 5 bases, J shed 2 bases, and the junction held 8 bases outside the gene matches. This CDR3 contains 15 residues. From germline, CDR1 is SEHNR and CDR2 FQNEAQ (reference sequence). In DNA, the CDR3 is TGTGCCAGCAGCCCCTGGACAGGGTCCCCCTACGAGCAGTACTTC. As protein: CASSPWTGSPYEQYF.

This clonotype was seen a handful of times. The chain recombines TRBV27 with TRBJ2-3, with 9 positions matching TRBD1. The CDR3 covers 16 residues. With 5 bases clipped from V and 7 bases from J, the junction kept 13 bases outside the gene matches. CDR1 and CDR2 (germline): MNHEY, SMNVEV (reference sequence). The CDR3 region is CASSPAPGQGTYTQYF. CDR3 coding DNA: TGTGCCAGCAGTCCCGCTCCGGGACAGGGAACGTATACGCAGTATTTT.

This clonotype was seen repeatedly, ten times or more. The CDR3 loop reads CASSSRYYPETQYF. Written as DNA, the CDR3 is TGTGCCAGCAGCTCCCGATACTACCCAGAGACCCAGTACTTC. The chain carries TRBV11-1 and TRBJ2-5; D is unclear. The CDR3 is 14 amino acids. Germline loops: CDR1 SGHAT, CDR2 FQDESV (reference sequence). V gave up 4 bases and J gave up 4 bases, with 13 bases separating them.

A note on this clonotype: Given a much more abundant clone one base away, this may be a read error. The chain recombines TRBV7-3 with TRBJ2-2, with TRBD2 identical over 9 bases. V gave up 4 bases and J gave up 4 bases; unmatched junction bases: 7. The CDR3 is 16 residues long. The germline CDR1 and CDR2 sequences are SGHTA and FQGTGA. CDR3 sequence: CASSSIAGAATGELFF. In DNA form, the CDR3 reads TGTGCCAGCAGCTCAATAGCGGGGGCGGCCACCGGGGAGCTGTTTTTT.

The chain links TRBV7-9 to TRBJ1-1, with 7 bases identical to TRBD1. The germline V gene encodes CDR1 SEHNR and CDR2 FQNEAQ (reference sequence). V lost 8 bases to trimming and J lost 0 bases; unmatched junction nucleotides: 9. This CDR3 is 15 amino acids long. CDR3 nucleotides: TGTGCCAGCGGGGCAGGGGGACACATGAACACTGAAGCTTTCTTT. Its translation: CASGAGGHMNTEAFF.

This clonotype showed up just a few times. The J gene is TRBJ2-3, the V gene TRBV10-3; tentatively, D is TRBD1 or TRBD2 (6 bases each). Germline V gene sequence: CDR1 ENHRY, CDR2 SYGVKD. The CDR3 totals 15 residues. Trimming pared 3 bases from V and 6 bases from J, leaving 16 bases between. The DNA for the CDR3 is TGTGCCATCAGTGAAGGCCGGGGGCTGGAGGATACGCAGTATTTT. Its protein product is CAISEGRGLEDTQYF.

This clonotype was counted between two and nine times. CDR3 region: CASSYSRGTSNQPQHF. The CDR3 DNA follows: TGTGCCAGCAGTTACTCGAGGGGGACTAGCAATCAGCCCCAGCATTTT. V and J are TRBV6-5 and TRBJ1-5, with D possibly being TRBD1 (6 bases). The V gene lost 0 bases and the J gene lost 0 bases, with 9 bases spanning the gap. The CDR3 is 16 residues long. Germline assignment: CDR1 MNHEY and CDR2 SVGAGI.

The rearrangement uses TRBV9 and TRBJ1-1; D gene uncertain. The CDR3 consists of 14 residues. Germline V gene lookup returns CDR1 SGDLS and CDR2 YYNGEE. The germline V and J ends were trimmed by 0 bases and 8 bases, with 14 bases remaining between them. The CDR3 loop is CASSVVVGIDEAFF. Here the CDR3 DNA reads TGTGCCAGCAGCGTAGTAGTGGGGATCGACGAAGCTTTCTTT.

This clonotype was detected a few times. The chain employs TRBV15 and TRBJ1-1; TRBD1 aligns across 9 bases. The CDR3 is made up of 16 amino acids. Germline V CDR1 and CDR2: LNHNV, YYDKDF (reference sequence). Unmatched junction bases numbered 6, after V lost 1 base and J lost 3 bases. The CDR3 here is CATSRARTGEDTEAFF. DNA for the CDR3: TGTGCCACCAGCAGAGCCAGGACAGGGGAGGACACTGAAGCTTTCTTT.

V gene TRBV7-2 combines with J gene TRBJ2-1; 7 bases are shared with TRBD2. The V gene's germline CDR1 is SGHTA and CDR2 FQGNSA. This CDR3 has 19 residues. The junction had 16 bases not matched to a gene; V was cut back by 5 bases and J by 0 bases. The CDR3 coding sequence is TGTGCCAGCAGCCTCGAACTAGTGGGGGGGTACAGCTCCTACAATGAGCAGTTCTTC. It translates to CASSLELVGGYSSYNEQFF.

V gene TRBV6-1 combines with J gene TRBJ2-5; D is ambiguous. The CDR3 loop spans 13 amino acids. Trimming took off 6 bases at V and 4 bases at J, with 12 bases between the two ends. Germline lookup yields CDR1 MNHNS and CDR2 SASEGT. The CDR3 DNA is TGTGCCAGCAGGATTTGGCTCGGAGAGACCCAGTACTTC. This codes for CASRIWLGETQYF.